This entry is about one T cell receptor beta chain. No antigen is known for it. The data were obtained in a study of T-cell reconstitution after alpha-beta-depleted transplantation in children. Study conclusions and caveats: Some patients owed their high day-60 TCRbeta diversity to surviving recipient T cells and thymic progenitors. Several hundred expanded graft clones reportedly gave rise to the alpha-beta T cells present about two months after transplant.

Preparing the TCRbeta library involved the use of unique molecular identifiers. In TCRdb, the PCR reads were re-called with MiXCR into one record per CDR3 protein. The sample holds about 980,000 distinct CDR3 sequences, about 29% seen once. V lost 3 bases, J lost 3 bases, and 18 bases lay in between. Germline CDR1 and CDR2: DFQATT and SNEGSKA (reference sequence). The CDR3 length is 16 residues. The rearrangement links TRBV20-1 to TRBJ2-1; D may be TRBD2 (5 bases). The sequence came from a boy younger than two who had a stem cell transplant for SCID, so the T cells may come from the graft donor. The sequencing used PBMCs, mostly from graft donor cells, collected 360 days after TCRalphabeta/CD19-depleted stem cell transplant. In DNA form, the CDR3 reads TGCAGTGCTAGGGATAGCGACTCCCTAGACTACAATGAGCAGTTCTTC. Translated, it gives CSARDSDSLDYNEQFF.